Listed here is a single T cell receptor beta chain. This sample was taken from a study of blood T cell repertoires in COVID-19. Overall study: Whether acute or convalescent, the COVID-19 samples came from the United States, Italy and Spain. T cells, B-cell-depleted T cells, or PBMCs provided the cDNA or gDNA that served as material.

Per the study methods: Nucleated cell counts were estimated from reference gene primer amplification. Libraries were prepared by immunoSEQ multiplex PCR; TCRdb keeps only in-frame clonotypes and omits some of them. V and J calls and clone size are those listed in that table; D and trimming were worked out from the DNA. In the table there are fewer than 300,000 clones, approximately 84% of which are singletons. Looked up from germline, CDR1 is MNHEY and CDR2 is SVGAGI. This CDR3 is 12 amino acids long. Trimming shortened V by 6 bases and J by 8 bases, and 13 bases separated the two germline ends. This TCR was sampled from a person aged 65 to 85 with COVID-19, enrolled during active disease. Sequenced input: peripheral blood. V usage is TRBV6-5 and J usage is TRBJ1-1; a weak D match, TRBD1 (5 bases). CDR3 nucleotide sequence: TGTGCCAGCAGGGTCCAGGGTCAAGAAGCTTTCTTT. Translation: CASRVQGQEAFF.